These 31 T cell receptor beta chains were sequenced from one sample in a study of blood T cell repertoires in COVID-19. Measured with immunoSEQ multiplex PCR; TCRdb has only the in-frame clones, and not every one. Of approximately 150,000 clones listed, over 70% were seen once; the top ten hold around 6%. Input material: PBMCs or T cells enriched from blood (not recorded which). Receptor source: a woman in her 40s with acute COVID-19.

This chain uses TRBV5-4 with TRBJ1-2; TRBD1 aligns across 9 bases. The CDR3 sequence is 17 residues long. Losses at the gene ends were 3 bases for V and 5 bases for J; bases not matched to a gene: 14. Germline-derived CDR1 and CDR2 are SGHNT and YYREEE (reference sequence). The chain's CDR3 is CASSSETGGRNRYGYTF. CDR3 sequence (DNA): TGTGCCAGCAGCTCCGAGACAGGGGGACGCAATAGGTATGGCTACACCTTC.

The CDR3 protein is CASSSLSGTSGKETQYF. CDR3 DNA: TGTGCCAGCAGCTCCCTCTCCGGGACTAGCGGCAAAGAGACCCAGTACTTC. The rearrangement links TRBV7-8 to TRBJ2-5, with 11 positions matching TRBD2. Germline V CDR1 and CDR2: SGHVS, FQNEAQ. This CDR3 is built from 17 residues. Trimming removed 4 bases from V and 3 bases from J; junction bases left unmatched: 10.

The chain employs TRBV10-2 and TRBJ2-1; TRBD1 might be the D (6 bases). V dropped 7 bases and J dropped 7 bases, with 14 bases sitting between them. CDR1 is WSHSY, CDR2 SAAADI, per germline. There are 13 residues in the CDR3. In nucleotides, the CDR3 is TGCGCCAGCACGGGACACGGTAGGAATGAGCAGTTCTTC. It specifies CASTGHGRNEQFF.

The chain recombines TRBV3-1 (or the pseudogene TRBV3-2) with TRBJ1-1; 8 bases are a match to TRBD1. CDR1 and CDR2 from the germline V gene are LGHDT and YNNKEL (reference sequence). The CDR3 extends over 15 amino acids. Losses at the gene ends were 4 bases for V and 2 bases for J; bases not matched to a gene: 6. The CDR3 loop reads CASSPRTGHNTEAFF. CDR3 coding DNA: TGTGCCAGCAGCCCACGGACAGGGCACAACACTGAAGCTTTCTTT.

This chain links TRBV7-9 with TRBJ1-2, with TRBD1 matching over 12 bases. Germline V CDR1 and CDR2: SEHNR, FQNEAQ (reference sequence). The CDR3 consists of 16 residues. V was pared by 2 bases and J by 6 bases, with 7 bases of the junction left unmatched. CDR3 coding DNA: TGTGCCAGCAGCTTACGGGACAGGGGGCTTTATGATGGCTACACCTTC. As protein: CASSLRDRGLYDGYTF.

Concerning this clone: The sample holds other DNA sequences that translate to the same CDR3. V is TRBV5-1 and J is TRBJ1-1; D is uncertain. The CDR3 contains 13 residues. Germline assignment: CDR1 SGHRS and CDR2 YFSETQ. V lost 4 bases, J lost 3 bases, and 10 bases lay in between. The DNA of the CDR3 is TGCGCCAGCAGCGCCCGGGGTGACACTGAAGCTTTCTTT. This codes for CASSARGDTEAFF.

The genes are TRBV5-1 and TRBJ2-2, with TRBD2 matching 7 bases. Germline CDR1 SGHRS, CDR2 YFSETQ. Trimming took 2 bases from V and 1 from J; bases not matched to a gene: 5. The CDR3 totals 16 residues. The CDR3 spells CASSLLGGGNTGELFF. As DNA, the CDR3 is TGCGCCAGCAGCTTACTTGGCGGGGGGAACACCGGGGAGCTGTTTTTT.

This clone was counted ten times or more. The chain couples TRBV9 to TRBJ2-2; 9 bases line up with TRBD2. The CDR3 has 17 residues. V shed 4 bases, J shed 2 bases, and the junction held 9 bases outside the gene matches. Germline assignment: CDR1 SGDLS and CDR2 YYNGEE. This CDR3 reads CASSIFSSGKNTGELFF. The CDR3 DNA reads TGTGCCAGCAGCATTTTTTCTAGCGGGAAAAACACCGGGGAGCTGTTTTTT.

This rearrangement joins TRBV4-1 to TRBJ2-3, with 14 bases matching TRBD2. This CDR3 comprises 19 residues. CDR1 and CDR2 (germline): MGHRA, YSYEKL. V trimming: 4 bases; J trimming: 2 bases; junction bases outside the gene matches: 11. CDR3 amino acids: CASSRYQTSGRANTDTQYF. CDR3 in DNA: TGCGCCAGCAGCCGGTACCAGACTAGCGGGAGGGCGAACACAGATACGCAGTATTTT.

This clone has just a few counts. J is TRBJ1-2 and V is TRBV19; D is unresolved. This CDR3 comprises 11 residues. Germline CDR1 and CDR2: LNHDA and SQIVND (reference sequence). Trimming shortened V by 7 bases and J by 5 bases, and 8 bases separated the two germline ends. The CDR3 DNA reads TGTGCCAGTACTCCCGGTTATGGCTACACCTTC. It translates to CASTPGYGYTF. Filled out from reference TRBV19 and TRBJ1-2, the complete variable domain reads DGGITQSPKYLFRKEGQNVTLSCEQNLNHDAMYWYRQDPGQGLRLIYYSQIVNDFQKGDIAEGYSVSREKKESFPLTVTSAQKNPTAFYLCASTPGYGYTFGSGTRLTVV.

The chain is built from TRBV7-9 and TRBJ2-1; perhaps TRBD2 as D (6 bases). The germline V and J ends were trimmed by 1 base and 6 bases, with 13 bases remaining between them. The CDR3 extends over 15 amino acids. The germline V gene encodes CDR1 SEHNR and CDR2 FQNEAQ (reference sequence). CDR3 amino acids: CASSLGAGPFNEQFF. CDR3 nucleotide sequence: TGTGCCAGCAGCTTAGGTGCGGGGCCCTTCAATGAGCAGTTCTTC. Variable domain in full (rest from reference TRBV7-9 and TRBJ2-1): DTGVSQNPRHKITKRGQNVTFRCDPISEHNRLYWYRQTLGQGPEFLTYFQNEAQLEKSRLLSDRFSAERPKGSFSTLEIQRTEQGDSAMYLCASSLGAGPFNEQFFGPGTRLTVL.

The chain combines TRBV2 with TRBJ2-2; the match to TRBD1 covers 7 bases. The CDR3 extends over 13 amino acids. V dropped 4 bases and J dropped 4; count of bases not matched to a gene: 0. Germline-derived CDR1 and CDR2 are SNHLY and FYNNEI. DNA of the CDR3: TGTGCCAGCAGTGCAGGGGGCACCGGGGAGCTGTTTTTT. Its protein product is CASSAGGTGELFF.

This chain links TRBV2 with TRBJ2-1; 8 nucleotides agree with TRBD2. The CDR3 covers 15 residues. Losses at the gene ends were 8 bases for V and 7 bases for J; bases not matched to a gene: 13. Germline lookup yields CDR1 SNHLY and CDR2 FYNNEI. This chain's CDR3 is CASALDSGIRNEQFF. The CDR3 DNA sequence: TGTGCCAGCGCCCTAGATAGCGGGATAAGGAATGAGCAGTTCTTC.

This chain joins TRBV29-1 and TRBJ1-2; D unresolved. Germline values: CDR1 SQVTM, CDR2 ANQGSEA. The ends were cut back, 4 bases at V and 2 bases at J, with 17 bases in the middle. The CDR3 spans 15 residues. This CDR3 reads CSVAVLAARNYGYTF. As DNA, the CDR3 is TGCAGCGTTGCCGTTCTTGCGGCCAGAAACTATGGCTACACCTTC.

The CDR3 loop reads CASSSIVPGANVLTF. CDR3 sequence (DNA): TGTGCCAGCAGTTCTATCGTCCCTGGGGCCAACGTCCTGACTTTC. The chain joins TRBV7-9 to TRBJ2-6; D remains unclear. CDR3 length: 15 residues. Trimming cost V 6 bases and J 2 bases, with 11 bases left between them. Germline CDR1 is SEHNR and CDR2 is FQNEAQ (reference sequence).

The sample holds one count of this clone. CDR3 nucleotide sequence: TGTGCCAGCAGCCTCCCGAGGGAGTCCAATGAGCAGTTCTTC. Protein: CASSLPRESNEQFF. The chain couples TRBV7-2 to TRBJ2-1, with D possibly matching TRBD2 (5 bases). The CDR3 length is 14 residues. From germline, CDR1 is SGHTA and CDR2 FQGNSA. V was cut by 5 bases and J by 6 bases, with 14 bases left in between.

The chain has TRBV21-1 and TRBJ2-7; the tabulated D call, TRBD2, remains unverified against the DNA. TRBV21-1 counts as a pseudogene. This CDR3 is 19 amino acids long. The DNA of the CDR3 is TGTGCCAGCAGCAAAGGGATTAGCAGCGGGAGGGAAAACCCCTACGAGCAGTACTTC. Translating gives CASSKGISSGRENPYEQYF.

This chain uses TRBV9 with TRBJ1-1; D unresolved. The germline gives CDR1 SGDLS, CDR2 YYNGEE. V dropped 3 bases and J dropped 0 bases, with 6 bases sitting between them. This CDR3 is 13 amino acids long. The CDR3 bases are TGTGCCAGCAGCGGTTATTTGAACACTGAAGCTTTCTTT. This sequence encodes CASSGYLNTEAFF.

The rearrangement joins TRBV6-5 to TRBJ1-3, with D perhaps matching TRBD1 (5 bases). This CDR3 contains 15 residues. Germline loops: CDR1 MNHEY, CDR2 SVGAGI. The ends were cut back, 2 bases at V and 0 bases at J, with 8 bases in the middle. DNA of the CDR3: TGTGCCAGCAGTTACATGGGGCCCTCTGGAAACACCATATATTTT. Its protein product is CASSYMGPSGNTIYF.

The chain is built from TRBV4-1 and TRBJ2-1, with 14 nucleotides matching TRBD2. Germline V gene data show CDR1 as MGHRA and CDR2 as YSYEKL. This CDR3 region has 15 residues. V gave up 4 bases and J gave up 16 bases; unmatched junction bases: 12. This chain's CDR3 is CASSPTGLAGEGGFF. Here the CDR3 DNA reads TGCGCCAGCAGCCCAACGGGACTAGCGGGAGAAGGAGGATTCTTC.

V is TRBV5-1 and J is TRBJ1-3; 7 bases map to TRBD1. CDR1 and CDR2 from the germline V gene are SGHRS and YFSETQ. The CDR3 extends over 15 amino acids. V lost 4 bases, J lost 5 bases, and 9 bases stayed unmatched. This CDR3 is CASSPGTDKRNTIYF. In DNA, the CDR3 is TGCGCCAGCAGCCCCGGGACAGATAAGAGAAACACCATATATTTT.

The rearrangement links TRBV5-1 to TRBJ1-5; 7 bases match TRBD1. The CDR3 extends over 18 amino acids. V lost 3 bases to trimming and J lost 0 bases; unmatched junction nucleotides: 12. Looked up from germline, CDR1 is SGHRS and CDR2 is YFSETQ. This CDR3 reads CASSSKDRRTDSNQPQHF. DNA for the CDR3: TGCGCCAGCAGCTCCAAGGACAGGCGGACGGATAGCAATCAGCCCCAGCATTTT. Full variable domain (remainder filled in from reference TRBV5-1 and TRBJ1-5): KAGVTQTPRYLIKTRGQQVTLSCSPISGHRSVSWYQQTPGQGLQFLFEYFSETQRNKGNFPGRFSGRQFSNSRSEMNVSTLELGDSALYLCASSSKDRRTDSNQPQHFGDGTRLSIL.

The chain carries TRBV10-3 and TRBJ2-7, with 11 positions matching TRBD2. From germline, CDR1 is ENHRY and CDR2 SYGVKD. The CDR3 sequence is 15 residues long. J was trimmed by 3 bases and V by 4 bases; bases with no gene match: 5. The CDR3 sequence: CAISVGTSGGYEQYF. CDR3 sequence (DNA): TGTGCCATCAGTGTAGGGACTAGCGGCGGCTACGAGCAGTACTTC.

The chain couples TRBV11-2 to TRBJ1-3; D might be TRBD1 (5 bases). CDR3 length equals 15 residues. Germline CDR1 SGHAT, CDR2 FQNNGV. V lost 1 base and J 4 bases, leaving 11 bases between the germline ends. CDR3 sequence (DNA): TGTGCCAGCAGCTTAGGGCGGGGGTCCGGAAACACCATATATTTT. Translated: CASSLGRGSGNTIYF.

The chain uses TRBV21-1 and TRBJ1-2; the table's D gene call, TRBD1, was not cross checked with the DNA. TRBV21-1 is noted as a pseudogene. The CDR3 is 19 amino acids. Written as DNA, the CDR3 is TGTGCCAGCAGCATTCACCGTCCCGGGACAGGGATTGGAACCTATGGCTACACCTTC. It specifies CASSIHRPGTGIGTYGYTF.

A note on this clone: The identical CDR3 is also encoded by other nucleotide sequences in the sample. This CDR3 is CASSARYSGANVLTF. The CDR3 DNA follows: TGTGCCAGTAGTGCCCGGTACTCTGGGGCCAACGTCCTGACTTTC. This chain uses TRBV19 with TRBJ2-6; unclear D gene. Germline V gene lookup returns CDR1 LNHDA and CDR2 SQIVND (reference sequence). V lost 5 bases to trimming and J lost 0 bases, with 8 bases between them. The CDR3 consists of 15 residues. The full variable domain, completed using reference TRBV19 and TRBJ2-6, is DGGITQSPKYLFRKEGQNVTLSCEQNLNHDAMYWYRQDPGQGLRLIYYSQIVNDFQKGDIAEGYSVSREKKESFPLTVTSAQKNPTAFYLCASSARYSGANVLTFGAGSRLTVL.

The chain combines TRBV30 with TRBJ1-3; D unresolved. This CDR3 has 14 residues. Trimming cost V 3 bases and J 1 base, with 10 bases left between them. CDR1 and CDR2 (germline): GTSNPN, SVGIG (reference sequence). The CDR3 DNA reads as TGTGCCTGGAGGACTTCGGGGTCTGGAAACACCATATATTTT. This translates into CAWRTSGSGNTIYF.

This clone was seen a handful of times. The chain combines TRBV7-9 with TRBJ2-2; 9 nucleotides align to TRBD2. Germline loops: CDR1 SEHNR, CDR2 FQNEAQ (reference sequence). The CDR3 is 16 residues long. V gave up 5 bases and J gave up 5 bases; unmatched junction bases: 9. CDR3 nucleotide sequence: TGTGCCAGCAGCCTTATCTCCAGCGGGGGGACCGGGGAGCTGTTTTTT. It codes for CASSLISSGGTGELFF.

This clone came up once. V is TRBV14 and J is TRBJ2-1; 8 bases agree with TRBD2. The CDR3 is 18 residues long. Germline assignment: CDR1 SGHDN and CDR2 FVKESK. The V gene end was trimmed by 1 base and the J gene end by 0 bases; junction bases not matched to a gene: 8. Here the CDR3 DNA reads TGTGCCAGCAGCCAAGGAGCCCTCGGGACTAGCTCCTACAATGAGCAGTTCTTC. Amino acids: CASSQGALGTSSYNEQFF. Full variable domain (remainder filled in from reference TRBV14 and TRBJ2-1): EAGVTQFPSHSVIEKGQTVTLRCDPISGHDNLYWYRRVMGKEIKFLLHFVKESKQDESGMPNNRFLAERTGGTYSTLKVQPAELEDSGVYFCASSQGALGTSSYNEQFFGPGTRLTVL.

The chain combines TRBV6-6 with TRBJ2-2; possible D gene TRBD1, 6 bases. CDR1 is MNHNY and CDR2 is SVGAGI in the germline V gene (reference sequence). V lost 4 bases to trimming and J lost 6 bases, with 15 bases between them. The CDR3 runs to 15 residues. CDR3 nucleotides: TGTGCCAGCAGTTTTGACAGGAGCGTAGCCGGGGAGCTGTTTTTT. Its translation: CASSFDRSVAGELFF.

The chain couples TRBV4-1 to TRBJ2-7; 16 bases align to TRBD2. With V trimmed by 0 bases and J by 7 bases, 9 bases remained unmatched. The CDR3 contains 18 residues. Germline assignment: CDR1 MGHRA and CDR2 YSYEKL. CDR3 bases: TGCGCCAGCAGCCAAGATCGGGGGACTAGCGGGAGGGTGTGGGAGCAGTACTTC. This encodes CASSQDRGTSGRVWEQYF.